Following are 24 T cell receptor beta chains from one sample sequenced in a study of cytomegalovirus exposure and HLA in healthy donors. The study ran its PCR with 60 Vbeta and 13 Jbeta primers. The repertoire was sequenced with immunoSEQ multiplex PCR; TCRdb's copy has only in-frame clones and lacks some. The sample records 150,000 to 170,000 clones, approximately 72% being singletons. The sequencing input was PBMCs. The receptors stem from a man between 18 and 29 years old in good health and CMV-seronegative.

Only one count was recorded for this clone. The chain couples TRBV11-2 to TRBJ2-2, with 10 bases lining up with TRBD2. Germline-derived CDR1 and CDR2 are SGHAT and FQNNGV. The CDR3 has 18 residues. The ends lost 5 bases at V and 2 bases at J; junction bases unmatched: 11. CDR3: CASSPFGASGRNTGELFF. The CDR3 region has the DNA TGTGCCAGCAGCCCCTTTGGGGCTAGCGGGAGAAACACCGGGGAGCTGTTTTTT.

The chain carries TRBV2 and TRBJ1-1; tentatively, D is TRBD1 (5 bases). Germline V gives CDR1 SNHLY, CDR2 FYNNEI. V lost 8 bases and J 4 bases, leaving 20 bases between the germline ends. There are 15 residues in the CDR3. CDR3 bases: TGTGCCAGCGGAACAGGACAAACGGACGGCACTGAAGCTTTCTTT. It yields the protein CASGTGQTDGTEAFF.

The V and J genes are TRBV11-2 and TRBJ2-1; unclear D gene. Germline lookup yields CDR1 SGHAT and CDR2 FQNNGV. The CDR3 consists of 14 residues. V was shortened by 4 bases and J by 2 bases, with 9 bases between the two germline ends. In DNA form, the CDR3 reads TGTGCCAGCAGCTCCGGGTCTACCTACAATGAGCAGTTCTTC. It yields the protein CASSSGSTYNEQFF.

This clone appeared a single time. This sequence joins TRBV5-1 and TRBJ1-1; D gene ambiguous. V shed 5 bases and J shed 5 bases, with 16 bases lying between them. CDR1 SGHRS and CDR2 YFSETQ come from the germline V gene. This CDR3 has 14 residues. As DNA, the CDR3 is TGCGCCAGCAGGACCACCCCGGGTGGGACTGAAGCTTTCTTT. Translation gives CASRTTPGGTEAFF.

V is TRBV5-1 and J is TRBJ2-5; D may be TRBD1 (5 bases). The CDR3 is made up of 14 amino acids. Per the germline V gene, CDR1 is SGHRS and CDR2 is YFSETQ. Trimming took off 2 bases at V and 5 bases at J, with 13 bases between the two ends. CDR3 amino acids: CASSFLWGSETQYF. The CDR3 DNA is TGCGCCAGCAGCTTCTTATGGGGCTCGGAGACCCAGTACTTC.

V gene TRBV19 combines with J gene TRBJ2-7, with TRBD2 identical over 8 bases. The CDR3 runs to 13 residues. J was trimmed by 7 bases and V by 3 bases; bases with no gene match: 5. CDR1 is LNHDA and CDR2 is SQIVND in the germline V gene (reference sequence). The CDR3 sequence is CASSIRLAREQYF. The CDR3 DNA reads as TGTGCCAGTAGTATCAGACTAGCGCGGGAGCAGTACTTC.

J is TRBJ1-4 and V is TRBV6-4; weak D call: TRBD1 (5 bases). The CDR3 contains 15 residues. In germline, CDR1 is MRHNA, CDR2 SNTAGT. Trimming took off 4 bases at V and 4 bases at J, with 13 bases between the two ends. CDR3 sequence (DNA): TGTGCCAGCAGTGCAGCCTCGACAGATAATGAAAAACTGTTTTTT. This translates into CASSAASTDNEKLFF.

V gene TRBV25-1 combines with J gene TRBJ2-7; TRBD1 might be the D (5 bases). Per the germline V gene, CDR1 is MGHDK and CDR2 is SYGVNS. This CDR3 has 13 amino acids. V was shortened by 1 base and J by 5 bases, with 9 bases between the two germline ends. CDR3 coding DNA: TGTGCCAGCAGTGAATGGACATCTGACGAGCAGTACTTC. Protein product: CASSEWTSDEQYF.

The gene calls are TRBV28 and TRBJ2-1; possibly TRBD2 for D (5 bases). Germline values: CDR1 MDHEN, CDR2 SYDVKM. Between the trimmed V and J ends, which lost 3 bases and 0 bases, there was a span of 6 bases. CDR3 size: 14 residues. CDR3 sequence (DNA): TGTGCCAGCAGTTTCCTAGCCTCCTACAATGAGCAGTTCTTC. Residues: CASSFLASYNEQFF.

The chain carries TRBV28 and TRBJ1-1; a weak D match, TRBD1 (5 bases). Per the germline V gene, CDR1 is MDHEN and CDR2 is SYDVKM. V was trimmed by 4 bases and J by 1 base, leaving 10 bases between them. The length of the CDR3 is 14 residues. The CDR3 here is CASSYLGGNTEAFF. The CDR3 region has the DNA TGTGCCAGCAGTTATCTGGGGGGGAACACTGAAGCTTTCTTT.

This clone was seen only a few times. Its ends do not fully match the called genes, so a read error is possible. The J gene is TRBJ2-1, the V gene TRBV7-9; the match to TRBD2 covers 9 bases. Germline assignment: CDR1 SEHNR and CDR2 FQNEAQ (reference sequence). The CDR3 runs to 16 residues. The CDR3, as DNA: TGTTCCAGCAGCTCTGGACTAGCGATCTCCTACAATGAGCAGTTCTTC. Translation: CSSSSGLAISYNEQFF.

Only a few counts were recorded for this clone. V gene TRBV6-4 combines with J gene TRBJ2-3, with 11 bases fitting TRBD2. Germline CDR1 is MRHNA and CDR2 is SNTAGT. V was clipped by 2 bases and J by 4 bases; unmatched bases: 5. This CDR3 is built from 16 residues. The DNA of the CDR3 is TGTGCCAGCAGTGACGATACTAGCGGGAGCCCAGATACGCAGTATTTT. Translating it yields CASSDDTSGSPDTQYF.

The chain is built from TRBV5-7 and TRBJ1-6; 8 bases agree with TRBD1. TRBV5-7 qualifies as an ORF whose function is uncertain. After removal of 4 bases from V and 8 bases from J, the junction contained 11 bases not matched to a gene. The CDR3 covers 16 residues. The CDR3 DNA is TGTGCCAGCAGCATGCCGGGGGCAGGGGGCGATTCACCCCTCCACTTT. Encoded protein: CASSMPGAGGDSPLHF.

The chain recombines TRBV5-1 with TRBJ2-2, with TRBD2 matching over 9 bases. Unmatched junction bases numbered 10, after V lost 2 bases and J lost 8 bases. The CDR3 extends over 16 amino acids. Looked up from germline, CDR1 is SGHRS and CDR2 is YFSETQ. The CDR3 DNA reads as TGCGCCAGCAGCTTCTGGCGGGAGGGCCCGTCGGGGGAGCTGTTTTTT. This codes for CASSFWREGPSGELFF.

The CDR3 reads CASRRDGGNEKLFF. DNA of the CDR3: TGTGCCAGCAGGCGGGACGGTGGTAATGAAAAACTGTTTTTT. The chain is built from TRBV6-1 and TRBJ1-4; maybe TRBD1 (5 bases). The CDR3 spans 14 residues. Trimming took 6 bases from V and 4 from J, leaving 12 bases between them. Germline assignment: CDR1 MNHNS and CDR2 SASEGT.

The gene calls are TRBV27 and TRBJ1-2; D perhaps matches TRBD1 (5 bases). V lost 5 bases and J 8 bases, leaving 12 bases between the germline ends. Per the germline V gene, CDR1 is MNHEY and CDR2 is SMNVEV (reference sequence). The CDR3 has 12 residues. The CDR3 DNA reads as TGTGCCAGCAGTCACGGGAGGGGAGGCTACACCTTC. This sequence encodes CASSHGRGGYTF.

The chain links TRBV14 to TRBJ2-5; 8 bases match TRBD1. Germline V gene sequence: CDR1 SGHDN, CDR2 FVKESK. The V gene end was trimmed by 4 bases and the J gene end by 5 bases; junction bases not matched to a gene: 15. This CDR3 spans 17 amino acids. The CDR3 spells CASSPAIRGRRGETQYF. DNA of the CDR3: TGTGCCAGCAGCCCCGCGATCAGGGGGCGCCGGGGGGAGACCCAGTACTTC. The variable domain in full, completed from reference TRBV14 and TRBJ2-5, reads EAGVTQFPSHSVIEKGQTVTLRCDPISGHDNLYWYRRVMGKEIKFLLHFVKESKQDESGMPNNRFLAERTGGTYSTLKVQPAELEDSGVYFCASSPAIRGRRGETQYFGPGTRLLVL.

This clone was detected only a few times. The rearrangement links TRBV11-2 to TRBJ1-2; D gene uncertain. The V gene lost 0 bases and the J gene lost 2 bases, with 13 bases spanning the gap. This CDR3 comprises 16 residues. Germline assignment: CDR1 SGHAT and CDR2 FQNNGV. CDR3 protein: CASSLERRNLNYGYTF. The DNA for the CDR3 is TGTGCCAGCAGCTTAGAACGGCGGAACCTAAACTATGGCTACACCTTC.

This CDR3 is CASSGTGSAVAQHF. CDR3 bases: TGTGCCAGTAGTGGAACAGGGTCCGCCGTGGCCCAGCATTTT. The chain combines TRBV19 with TRBJ1-5; possibly TRBD1 for D (6 bases). Per the germline V gene, CDR1 is LNHDA and CDR2 is SQIVND (reference sequence). CDR3 length equals 14 residues. The V end was cut by 5 bases, the J end by 11 bases, with 19 bases between.

The CDR3 sequence is CASSADRAPGSYNEQFF. CDR3 coding DNA: TGTGCCAGCAGCGCGGACAGGGCCCCGGGGTCCTACAATGAGCAGTTCTTC. The J gene is TRBJ2-1, the V gene TRBV7-2; 8 bases are a match to TRBD1. Trimming cost V 5 bases and J 1 base; bases outside gene matches: 10. The CDR3 extends over 17 amino acids. Germline CDR1 and CDR2: SGHTA and FQGNSA.

This clone appeared a single time. V is TRBV27 and J is TRBJ2-7, with 10 bases matching TRBD2. The length of the CDR3 is 15 residues. The V gene's germline CDR1 is MNHEY and CDR2 SMNVEV (reference sequence). After removal of 2 bases from V and 5 bases from J, the junction contained 6 bases not matched to a gene. CDR3: CASSLGRLAGDEQYF. The CDR3 bases are TGTGCCAGCAGTTTAGGGAGGCTAGCGGGAGACGAGCAGTACTTC.

This chain links TRBV2 with TRBJ2-1; 10 nucleotides agree with TRBD1. Germline assignment: CDR1 SNHLY and CDR2 FYNNEI. V lost 3 bases and J lost 5; bases outside the gene matches: 4. The CDR3 extends over 15 amino acids. CDR3 residues: CASSERQGANNEQFF. The CDR3 coding sequence is TGTGCCAGCAGTGAGAGACAGGGGGCTAACAATGAGCAGTTCTTC.

This chain uses TRBV2 with TRBJ1-4; no clear D gene. The CDR3 runs 11 residues. Trimming removed 8 bases from V and 8 bases from J, with 9 bases in between. Germline loops: CDR1 SNHLY, CDR2 FYNNEI. Written as DNA, the CDR3 is TGTGCCAGCGAGGGAGCGGAAAAACTGTTTTTT. Translating it yields CASEGAEKLFF. Using reference TRBV2 and TRBJ1-4 for the parts outside the CDR3, the full variable domain is EPEVTQTPSHQVTQMGQEVILRCVPISNHLYFYWYRQILGQKVEFLVSFYNNEISEKSEIFDDQFSVERPDGSNFTLKIRSTKLEDSAMYFCASEGAEKLFFGSGTQLSVL.

This clone came up a few times. The gene calls are TRBV30 and TRBJ2-3; possible D gene TRBD2, 6 bases. Germline V gene lookup returns CDR1 GTSNPN and CDR2 SVGIG (reference sequence). V lost 2 bases to trimming and J lost 4 bases, with 16 bases between them. The CDR3 is 15 residues long. The CDR3 DNA follows: TGTGCCTGGAGTCCACCCGGGAGTGGCCCAGATACGCAGTATTTT. Protein sequence: CAWSPPGSGPDTQYF.